The subject of this entry is one TCR beta chain. The antigen is not known. The data were obtained in a study of T cell responses to AZD1222 COVID-19 vaccine. General study results and limits: Just a handful of people given AZD1222 tested seropositive at baseline.

The method was immunoSEQ multiplex PCR; TCRdb's version includes in-frame clones alone and lacks a portion of them. The sample carries 110,000 to 150,000 clones, more than 90% recorded once. This CDR3 is built from 13 residues. Germline-derived CDR1 and CDR2 are SNHLY and FYNNEI. The V end lost 6 bases, the J end lost 6 bases, and 12 bases lay between the germline ends. This sequence joins TRBV2 and TRBJ2-1; D unresolved. The sample in question was peripheral blood, obtained on day 0 of AZD1222 vaccination. The receptor was isolated from an adult in good health. In DNA form, the CDR3 reads TGTGCCAGCAGGTCCGGGCGGACCAATGAGCAGTTCTTC. This sequence encodes CASRSGRTNEQFF.